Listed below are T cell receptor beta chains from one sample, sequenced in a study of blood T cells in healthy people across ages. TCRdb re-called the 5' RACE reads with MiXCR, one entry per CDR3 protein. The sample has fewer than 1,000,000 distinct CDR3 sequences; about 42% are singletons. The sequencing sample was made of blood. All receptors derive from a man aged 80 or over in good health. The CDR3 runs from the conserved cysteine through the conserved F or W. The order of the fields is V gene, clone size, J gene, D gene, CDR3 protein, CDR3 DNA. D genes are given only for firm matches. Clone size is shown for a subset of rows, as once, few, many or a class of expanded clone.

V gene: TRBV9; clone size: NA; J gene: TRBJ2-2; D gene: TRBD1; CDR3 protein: CASSAWDRGTGELFF; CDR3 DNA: TGTGCCAGCAGCGCCTGGGACAGGGGTACCGGGGAGCTGTTTTTT
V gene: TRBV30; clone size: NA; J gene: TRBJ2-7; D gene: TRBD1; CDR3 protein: CAWRGDSGTRPYNEQYF; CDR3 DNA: TGTGCCTGGAGGGGGGACAGCGGAACACGGCCGTACAATGAGCAGTACTTC
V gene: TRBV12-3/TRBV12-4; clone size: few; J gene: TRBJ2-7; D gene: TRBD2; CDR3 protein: CASSFGSGTSSYEQYF; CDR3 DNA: TGTGCCAGCAGTTTTGGTAGCGGGACTTCCTCCTACGAGCAGTACTTC
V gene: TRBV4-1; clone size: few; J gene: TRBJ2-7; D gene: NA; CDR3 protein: CASSSRINNEQYF; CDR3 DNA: TGCGCCAGCAGCTCACGGATAAACAATGAGCAGTACTTC
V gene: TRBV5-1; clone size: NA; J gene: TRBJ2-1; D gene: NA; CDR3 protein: CASSLGGSRGHEQFF; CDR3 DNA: TGCGCCAGCAGCCTGGGGGGCTCAAGGGGGCATGAGCAGTTCTTC
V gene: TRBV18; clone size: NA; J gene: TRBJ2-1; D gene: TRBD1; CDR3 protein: CASSPVLRAGGAYNEQFF; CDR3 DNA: TGTGCCAGCTCACCAGTCCTACGAGCAGGGGGCGCCTACAATGAGCAGTTCTTC
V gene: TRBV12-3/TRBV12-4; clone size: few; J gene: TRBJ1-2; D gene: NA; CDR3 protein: CASSSRRDLYGYTF; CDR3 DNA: TGTGCCAGCAGTTCCCGGCGGGACCTTTATGGCTACACCTTC
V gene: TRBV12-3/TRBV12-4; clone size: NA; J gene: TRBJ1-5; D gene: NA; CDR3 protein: CASSFQGYQPQHF; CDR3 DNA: TGTGCCAGCAGTTTTCAGGGATACCAGCCCCAGCATTTT
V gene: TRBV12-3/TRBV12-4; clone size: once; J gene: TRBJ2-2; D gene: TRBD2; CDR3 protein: CASSFDAGGYTGELFF; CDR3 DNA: TGTGCCAGCAGTTTCGACGCGGGAGGGTACACCGGGGAGCTGTTTTTT
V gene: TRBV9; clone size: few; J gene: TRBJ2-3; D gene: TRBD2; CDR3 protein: CASSVEEAGGPGDTQYF; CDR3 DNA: TGTGCCAGCAGCGTAGAGGAAGCGGGAGGGCCTGGAGATACGCAGTATTTT
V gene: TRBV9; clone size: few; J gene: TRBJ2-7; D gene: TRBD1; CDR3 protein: CASSVSGQGAYEQYF; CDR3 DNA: TGTGCCAGCAGCGTATCCGGACAGGGGGCATACGAGCAGTACTTC
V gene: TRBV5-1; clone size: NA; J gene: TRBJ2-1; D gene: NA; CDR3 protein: CASSGLGYNEQFF; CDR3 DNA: TGCGCCAGCAGCGGGTTAGGATACAATGAGCAGTTCTTC
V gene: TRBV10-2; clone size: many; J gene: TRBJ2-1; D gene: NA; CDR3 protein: CASSEITGIRGEQFF; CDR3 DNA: TGCGCCAGCAGTGAGATTACAGGGATTCGCGGTGAGCAGTTCTTC
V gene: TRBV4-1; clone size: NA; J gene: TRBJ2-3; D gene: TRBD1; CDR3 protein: CASSQEHRGQADTQYF; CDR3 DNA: TGCGCCAGCAGCCAAGAACACAGGGGCCAGGCAGATACGCAGTATTTT
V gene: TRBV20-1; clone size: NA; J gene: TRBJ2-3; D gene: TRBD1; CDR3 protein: CSARPGQLHPDTQYF; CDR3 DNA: TGCAGTGCGCGACCGGGACAGTTACATCCAGATACGCAGTATTTT
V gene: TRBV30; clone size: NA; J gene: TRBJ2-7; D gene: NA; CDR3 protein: CAWSVPRASSYEQYF; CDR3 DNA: TGTGCCTGGAGTGTGCCCAGGGCGAGCTCCTACGAGCAGTACTTC
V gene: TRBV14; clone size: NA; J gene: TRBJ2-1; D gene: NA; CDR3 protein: CASSRKYNEQFF; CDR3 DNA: TGTGCCAGCAGCCGCAAGTACAATGAGCAGTTCTTC
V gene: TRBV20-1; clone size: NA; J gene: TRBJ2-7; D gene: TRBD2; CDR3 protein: CSARDPTSGSRSHEQYF; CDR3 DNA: TGCAGTGCTAGAGATCCTACTAGCGGGAGTAGATCCCACGAGCAGTACTTC
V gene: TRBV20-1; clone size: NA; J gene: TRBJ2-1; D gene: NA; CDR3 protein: CSAIRTETNEQFF; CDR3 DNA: TGCAGTGCGATCCGGACAGAGACCAATGAGCAGTTCTTC
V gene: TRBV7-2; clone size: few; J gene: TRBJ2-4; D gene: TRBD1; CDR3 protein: CASRPGTGDVSLAKNIQYF; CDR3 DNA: TGTGCCAGCAGACCGGGGACAGGGGACGTCTCACTAGCCAAAAACATTCAGTACTTC
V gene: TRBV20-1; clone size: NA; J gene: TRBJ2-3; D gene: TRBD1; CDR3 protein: CSKTGASTDTQYF; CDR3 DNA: TGCAGTAAGACAGGGGCGAGCACAGATACGCAGTATTTT
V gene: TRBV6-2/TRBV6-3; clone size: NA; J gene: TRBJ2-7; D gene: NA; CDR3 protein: CASSYDSHEQYF; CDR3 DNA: TGTGCCAGCAGTTACGATTCTCACGAGCAGTACTTC
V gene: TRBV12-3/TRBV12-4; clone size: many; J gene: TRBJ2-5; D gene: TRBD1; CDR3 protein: CASSPSDREQETQYF; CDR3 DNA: TGTGCCAGCAGTCCGTCGGACAGGGAACAAGAGACCCAGTACTTC
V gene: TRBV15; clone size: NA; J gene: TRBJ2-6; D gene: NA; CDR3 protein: CATSRDLRSGANVLTF; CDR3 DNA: TGTGCCACCAGCAGAGATCTAAGGTCTGGGGCCAACGTCCTGACTTTC
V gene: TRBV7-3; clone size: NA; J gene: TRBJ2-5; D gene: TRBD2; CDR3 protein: CASSTGLAGNEQYF; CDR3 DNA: TGTGCCAGCAGCACTGGACTAGCGGGGAATGAGCAGTACTTC
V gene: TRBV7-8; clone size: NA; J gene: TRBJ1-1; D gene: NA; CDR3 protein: CASSKRGGRVNTEAFF; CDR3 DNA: TGTGCCAGCAGCAAGCGGGGGGGCCGGGTGAACACTGAAGCTTTCTTT
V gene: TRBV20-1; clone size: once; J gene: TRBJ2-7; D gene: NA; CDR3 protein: CSARDIRSSYEQYF; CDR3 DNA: TGCAGTGCTAGAGATATTCGCAGTTCCTACGAGCAGTACTTC
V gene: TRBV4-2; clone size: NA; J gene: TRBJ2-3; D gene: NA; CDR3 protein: CASSQAGQGRTDTQYF; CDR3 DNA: TGTGCCAGCAGCCAAGCTGGGCAGGGGAGGACAGATACGCAGTATTTT
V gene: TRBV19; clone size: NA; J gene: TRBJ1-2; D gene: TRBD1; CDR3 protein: CASSIGSGGEIPTF; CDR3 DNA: TGTGCCAGTAGTATAGGATCAGGGGGCGAAATTCCCACCTTC
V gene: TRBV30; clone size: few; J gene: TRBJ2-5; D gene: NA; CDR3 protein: CAWSSGGGWETQYF; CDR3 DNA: TGTGCCTGGAGTAGCGGAGGGGGGTGGGAGACCCAGTACTTC
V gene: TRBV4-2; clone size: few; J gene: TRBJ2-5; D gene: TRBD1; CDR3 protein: CASSQGDRGKQETQYF; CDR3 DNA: TGTGCCAGCAGCCAAGGGGACAGGGGGAAGCAAGAGACCCAGTACTTC
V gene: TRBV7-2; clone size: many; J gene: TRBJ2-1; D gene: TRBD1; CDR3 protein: CASSFGEDRGRNEQFF; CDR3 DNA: TGTGCCAGCAGCTTTGGTGAGGACAGGGGGCGGAATGAGCAGTTCTTC
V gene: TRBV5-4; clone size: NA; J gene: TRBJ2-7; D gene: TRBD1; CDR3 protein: CASSSTGGDEQYF; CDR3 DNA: TGTGCCAGCAGCTCGACAGGGGGTGACGAGCAGTACTTC
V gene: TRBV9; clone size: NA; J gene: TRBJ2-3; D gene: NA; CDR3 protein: CASSGADLSTDTQYF; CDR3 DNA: TGTGCCAGCAGCGGGGCGGACCTTAGCACAGATACGCAGTATTTT
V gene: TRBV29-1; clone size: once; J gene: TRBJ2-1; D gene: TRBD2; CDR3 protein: CSVGTSLNGEQFF; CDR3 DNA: TGCAGCGTCGGGACTAGTCTTAACGGTGAGCAGTTCTTC
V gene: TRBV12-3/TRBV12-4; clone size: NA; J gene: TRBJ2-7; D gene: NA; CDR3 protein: CASSLWSTRGALHEQYF; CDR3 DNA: TGTGCCAGCAGTTTATGGTCGACGAGGGGGGCGCTCCACGAGCAGTACTTC
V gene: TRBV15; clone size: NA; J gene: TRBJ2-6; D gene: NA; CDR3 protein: CATSKEVGVSGANVLTF; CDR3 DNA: TGTGCCACCAGCAAAGAGGTTGGGGTCTCTGGGGCCAACGTCCTGACTTTC
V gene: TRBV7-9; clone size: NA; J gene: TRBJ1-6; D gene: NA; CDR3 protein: CASSFGAGGRDSPLHF; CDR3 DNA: TGTGCCAGCAGCTTTGGTGCGGGGGGAAGAGATTCACCCCTCCACTTT
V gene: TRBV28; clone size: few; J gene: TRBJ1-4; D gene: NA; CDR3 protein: CASTPSGVDEKLFF; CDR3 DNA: TGTGCCAGCACCCCCTCGGGGGTCGATGAAAAACTGTTTTTT
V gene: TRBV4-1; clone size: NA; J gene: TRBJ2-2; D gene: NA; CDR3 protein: CASSIPTGLAAGELFF; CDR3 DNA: TGCGCCAGCAGCATCCCGACAGGATTGGCCGCCGGGGAGCTGTTTTTT